The clone carrying this TCR beta chain was seen more than once but under ten times. Antigen: not known. This sample was taken from a study of blood T cells in healthy people across ages. Study-wide points: Naive T cell percentage showed a strong correlation with TCR beta diversity.

The germline CDR1 and CDR2 sequences are KGHSH and LQKENI. The CDR3 extends over 14 amino acids. Next came a second PCR, run for about 7 to 11 cycles, which used a sample-barcoded 5' primer along with a J-beta primer mix. TCRdb processed the 5' RACE reads anew with MiXCR; each CDR3 protein has one entry. The sample shows over 950,000 distinct CDR3 sequences, roughly 51% of them seen only once. The source is a woman aged 60-70 years in good health. Material: blood. The V and J genes are TRBV18 and TRBJ2-4; possible D gene TRBD2, 6 bases. The J call could be wrong; TRBJ2-5 is a better fit for the DNA end. CDR3 residues: CASSPGTSKETQYF. Here the CDR3 DNA reads TGTGCCAGCTCACCCGGGACTTCGAAAGAGACCCAGTACTTC.